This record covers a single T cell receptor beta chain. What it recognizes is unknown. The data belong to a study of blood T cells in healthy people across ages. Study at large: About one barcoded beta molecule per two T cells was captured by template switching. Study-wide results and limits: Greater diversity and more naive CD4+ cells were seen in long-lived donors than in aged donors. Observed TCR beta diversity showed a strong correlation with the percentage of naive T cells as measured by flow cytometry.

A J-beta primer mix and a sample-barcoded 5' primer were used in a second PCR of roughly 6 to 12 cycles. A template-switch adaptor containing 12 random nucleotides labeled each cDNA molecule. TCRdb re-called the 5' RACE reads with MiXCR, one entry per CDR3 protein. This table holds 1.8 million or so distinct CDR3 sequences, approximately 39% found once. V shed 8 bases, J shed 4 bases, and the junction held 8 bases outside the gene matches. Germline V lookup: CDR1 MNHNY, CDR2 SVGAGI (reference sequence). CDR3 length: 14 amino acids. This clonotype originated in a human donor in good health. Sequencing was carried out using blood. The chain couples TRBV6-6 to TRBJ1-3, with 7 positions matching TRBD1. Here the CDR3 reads CASGERGRGNTIYF. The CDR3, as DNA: TGTGCCAGCGGGGAAAGGGGGCGAGGAAACACCATATATTTT.